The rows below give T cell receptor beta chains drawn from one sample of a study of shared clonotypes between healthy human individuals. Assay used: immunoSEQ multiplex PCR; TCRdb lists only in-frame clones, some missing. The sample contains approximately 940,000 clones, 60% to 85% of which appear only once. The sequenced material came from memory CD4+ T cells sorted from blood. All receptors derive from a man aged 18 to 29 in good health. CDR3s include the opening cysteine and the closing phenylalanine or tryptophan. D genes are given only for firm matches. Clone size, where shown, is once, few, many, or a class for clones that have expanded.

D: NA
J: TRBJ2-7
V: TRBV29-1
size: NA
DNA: TGCAGCGTTAGGGGGAGAATGTACGAGCAGTACTTC
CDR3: CSVRGRMYEQYF

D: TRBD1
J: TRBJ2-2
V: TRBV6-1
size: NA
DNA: TGTGCCAGCAGCGCCCATGGACAGGGCGGGGAGCTGTTTTTT
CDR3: CASSAHGQGGELFF

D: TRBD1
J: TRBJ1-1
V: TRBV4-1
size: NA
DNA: TGCGCCAGCACCCTAACGACAGGGGTGAGGAACACTGAAGCTTTCTTT
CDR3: CASTLTTGVRNTEAFF

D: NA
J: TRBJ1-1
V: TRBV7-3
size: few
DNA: TGTGCCAGCAGCGTTAATGGTGGCACTGAAGCTTTCTTT
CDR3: CASSVNGGTEAFF

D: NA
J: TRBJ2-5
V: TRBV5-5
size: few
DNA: TGTGCCAGCAGCTTGGGGCGGGCCCAAGAGACCCAGTACTTC
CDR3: CASSLGRAQETQYF

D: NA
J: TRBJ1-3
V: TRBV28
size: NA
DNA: TGTGCCAGCGCGGCCCTTAGCTCTGGAAACACCATATATTTT
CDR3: CASAALSSGNTIYF

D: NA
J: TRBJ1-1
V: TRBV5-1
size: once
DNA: TGCGCCAGCAGCGAATCCAGGGTGGGGATAAACACTGAAGCTTTCTTT
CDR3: CASSESRVGINTEAFF

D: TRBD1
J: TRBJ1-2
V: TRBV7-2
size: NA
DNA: TGTGCCAGCAGCACCTCGACAGGGGGGCGGAGTGGCTACACCTTC
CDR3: CASSTSTGGRSGYTF

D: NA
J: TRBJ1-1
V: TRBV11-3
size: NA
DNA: TGTGCCAGCGGAAAGGACCCGAACACTGAAGCTTTCTTT
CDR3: CASGKDPNTEAFF

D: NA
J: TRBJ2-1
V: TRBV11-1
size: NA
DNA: TGTGCCAGCAGCTGGGCACAGGTGGGTGAGCAGTTCTTC
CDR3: CASSWAQVGEQFF

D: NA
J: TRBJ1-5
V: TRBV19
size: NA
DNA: TGTGCCAGTAGTATTTATGTACGACAGCCTAATCAGCCCCAGCATTTT
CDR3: CASSIYVRQPNQPQHF

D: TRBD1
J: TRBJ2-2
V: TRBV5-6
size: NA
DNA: TGTGCCAGCAGCTGGGGGGACAGGGTCACCGGGGAGCTGTTTTTT
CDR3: CASSWGDRVTGELFF

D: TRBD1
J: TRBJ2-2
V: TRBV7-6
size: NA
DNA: TGTGCCAGCAGACAGGGGGGTATCGACACCGGGGAGCTGTTTTTT
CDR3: CASRQGGIDTGELFF

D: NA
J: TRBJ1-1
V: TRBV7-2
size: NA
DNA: TGTGCCAGCAGCTTAGAACTTTCTCAGTCTGAAGCTTTCTTT
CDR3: CASSLELSQSEAFF

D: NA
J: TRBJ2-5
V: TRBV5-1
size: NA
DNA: TGCGCCAGCAGCTATTGGAGGGCCGATGAGACCCAGTACTTC
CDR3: CASSYWRADETQYF

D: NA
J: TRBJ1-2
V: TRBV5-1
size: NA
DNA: TGCGCCAGCAGCTTGGAGTTAACAACGGGGAGTTATGGCTACACCTTC
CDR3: CASSLELTTGSYGYTF

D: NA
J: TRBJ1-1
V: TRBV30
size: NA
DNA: TGTGCCTGGAGCCCCGGGGGCATGAACACTGAAGCTTTCTTT
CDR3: CAWSPGGMNTEAFF

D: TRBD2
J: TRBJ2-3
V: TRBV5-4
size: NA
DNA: TGTGCCACCTACCGGGGACTAGCGGGAGAAGATACGCAGTATTTT
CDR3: CATYRGLAGEDTQYF

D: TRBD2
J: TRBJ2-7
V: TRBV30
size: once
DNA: TGTGCCTGGAGTCCCCGCGGCGGGAGAAGCTACGAGCAGTACTTC
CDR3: CAWSPRGGRSYEQYF

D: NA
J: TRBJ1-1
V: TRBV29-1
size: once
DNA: TGCAGCGTTGGGGGGAGCGCTGAAGCTTTCTTT
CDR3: CSVGGSAEAFF

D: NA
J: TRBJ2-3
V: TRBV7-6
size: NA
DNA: TGTGCCAGCAGCCAAAGGGTTTTGGATACGCAGTATTTT
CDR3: CASSQRVLDTQYF

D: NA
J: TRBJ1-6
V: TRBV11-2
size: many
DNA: TGTGCCAGCAGCTTAGGGGCCCGAGGTGGATCACCCCTCCACTTT
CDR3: CASSLGARGGSPLHF

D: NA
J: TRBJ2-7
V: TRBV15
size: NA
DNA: TGTGCCACCAGCAGAGATCAGCTACCAGAACCCTACGAGCAGTACTTC
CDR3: CATSRDQLPEPYEQYF

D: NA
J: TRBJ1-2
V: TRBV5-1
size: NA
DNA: TGCGCCAGCAGCTTATTACAACGTGGCTATGGCTACACCTTC
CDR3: CASSLLQRGYGYTF

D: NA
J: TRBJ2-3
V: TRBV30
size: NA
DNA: TGTGCCTGGAGTGTAGGCTACGCGGATAGCACAGATACGCAGTATTTT
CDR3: CAWSVGYADSTDTQYF

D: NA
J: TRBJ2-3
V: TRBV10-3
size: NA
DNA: TGTGCCATCACCCAACCGGGGGGCCGCGGGGCAGATACGCAGTATTTT
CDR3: CAITQPGGRGADTQYF

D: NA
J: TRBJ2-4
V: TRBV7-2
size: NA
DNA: TGTGCCAGCAGCCCTTACAAGGGTAACATTCAGTACTTC
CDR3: CASSPYKGNIQYF

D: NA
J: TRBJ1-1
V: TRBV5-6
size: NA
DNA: TGTGCCAGCAGCTTGGACCTTTGGGACACTGAAGCTTTCTTT
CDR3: CASSLDLWDTEAFF

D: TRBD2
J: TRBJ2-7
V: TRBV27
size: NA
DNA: TGTGCCAGCAGTTTATCGGGGACTAGCGGGACCCACGAGCAGTACTTC
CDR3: CASSLSGTSGTHEQYF

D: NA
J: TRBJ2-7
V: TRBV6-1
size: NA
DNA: TGTGCCAGCAGTGAACAGAAGGGAGCCTACGAGCAGTACTTC
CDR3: CASSEQKGAYEQYF

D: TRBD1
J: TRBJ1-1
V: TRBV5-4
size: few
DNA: TGTGCCAGCAGCTTTGGGCAGGGGGATAGCGAAGCTTTCTTT
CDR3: CASSFGQGDSEAFF

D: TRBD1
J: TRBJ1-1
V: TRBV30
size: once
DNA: TGTGCCTGGAGGAGGCCGGACAGGGGAATGGGGCCTGACACTGAAGCTTTCTTT
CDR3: CAWRRPDRGMGPDTEAFF

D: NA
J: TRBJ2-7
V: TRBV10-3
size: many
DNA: TGTGCCATATCCCCCGGGGCCTACGCCCGCGAGCAGTACTTC
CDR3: CAISPGAYAREQYF

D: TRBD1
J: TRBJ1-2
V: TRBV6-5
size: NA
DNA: TGTGCCAGGGCCCGGGACAGGGGGGTTGGTGGCTACACCTTC
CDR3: CARARDRGVGGYTF

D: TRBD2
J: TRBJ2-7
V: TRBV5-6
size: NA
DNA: TGTGCCAGCAGCTTGGGACTAGCGGGGTTCTCCTACGAGCAGTACTTC
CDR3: CASSLGLAGFSYEQYF

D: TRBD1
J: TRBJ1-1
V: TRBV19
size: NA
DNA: TGTGCCAGTAGTAAGGGACAGTTGAACACTGAAGCTTTCTTT
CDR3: CASSKGQLNTEAFF

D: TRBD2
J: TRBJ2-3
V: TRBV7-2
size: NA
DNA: TGTGCCAGCAGCTTAGCCGCGCTTAGCGGGAGAGCTACCACAGATACGCAGTATTTT
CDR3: CASSLAALSGRATTDTQYF

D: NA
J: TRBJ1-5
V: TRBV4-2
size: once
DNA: TGTGCCAGCAGCCAAGAAGGGGGGCAGAATGGCAATCAGCCCCAGCATTTT
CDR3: CASSQEGGQNGNQPQHF

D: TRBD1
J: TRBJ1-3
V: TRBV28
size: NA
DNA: TGTGCCAGCAGGGCAGGGGGCTACTCTGGAAACACCATATATTTT
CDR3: CASRAGGYSGNTIYF

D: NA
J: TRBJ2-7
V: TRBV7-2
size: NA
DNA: TGTGCCAGCAGCTTAGCCGGGGCAAGGAGGGACGAGCAGTACTTC
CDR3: CASSLAGARRDEQYF

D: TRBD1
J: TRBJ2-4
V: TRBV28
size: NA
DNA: TGTGCCAGCAGTTCGGGGACAGGGGTTTCCCTAAACATTCAGTACTTC
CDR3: CASSSGTGVSLNIQYF

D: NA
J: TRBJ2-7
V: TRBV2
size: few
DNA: TGTGCCAGCTCCGTCGGGTACTCCTACGAGCAGTACTTC
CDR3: CASSVGYSYEQYF

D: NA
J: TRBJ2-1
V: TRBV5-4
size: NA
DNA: TGTGCCAGCAGCATTGACTCCCTAAATGAGCAGTTCTTC
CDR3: CASSIDSLNEQFF

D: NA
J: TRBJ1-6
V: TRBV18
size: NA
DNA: TGTGCCAGCTCACCACAGGGAGGCAGCCAAGGTTCACCCCTCCACTTT
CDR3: CASSPQGGSQGSPLHF

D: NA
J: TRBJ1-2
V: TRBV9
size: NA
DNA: TGTGCCAGCAGCGCCGTCTATGGCTACACCTTC
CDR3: CASSAVYGYTF

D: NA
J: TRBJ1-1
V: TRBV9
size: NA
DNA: TGTGCCAGCAGCGTCCTCCCGTTTCAGGGAACGGCTGAAGCTTTCTTT
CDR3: CASSVLPFQGTAEAFF

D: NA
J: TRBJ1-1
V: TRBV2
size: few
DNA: TGTGCCAGCAGAATACAGGGTGAAGCTTTCTTT
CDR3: CASRIQGEAFF

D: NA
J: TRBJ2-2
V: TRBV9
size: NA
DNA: TGTGCCAGCAGCACCGGGGAGCTGTTTTTT
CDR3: CASSTGELFF

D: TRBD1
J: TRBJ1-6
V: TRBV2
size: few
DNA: TGTGCCAGCACCCGACAGGGCCCAAATTCACCCCTCCACTTT
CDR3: CASTRQGPNSPLHF

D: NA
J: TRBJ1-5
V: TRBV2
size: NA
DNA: TGTGCCAGCAGCGGCGGGGGCAATCAGCCCCAGCATTTT
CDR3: CASSGGGNQPQHF

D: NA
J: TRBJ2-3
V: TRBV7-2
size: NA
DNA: TGTGCCAGCAGCTTAGCGACAATAAGCACAGATACGCAGTATTTT
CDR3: CASSLATISTDTQYF

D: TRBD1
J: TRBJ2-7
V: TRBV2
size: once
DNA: TGTGCCACCTCACAAGACAGGGACTCCTACGAGCAGTACTTC
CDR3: CATSQDRDSYEQYF

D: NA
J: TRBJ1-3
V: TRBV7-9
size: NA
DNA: TGTGCCAGCAGCCCCCTTTCGGGGAGCTCTGGAAACACCATATATTTT
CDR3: CASSPLSGSSGNTIYF

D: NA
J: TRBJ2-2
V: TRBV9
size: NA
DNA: TGTGCCAGCAGCGCTAGCATCCTCGCCGGGGAGCTGTTTTTT
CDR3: CASSASILAGELFF

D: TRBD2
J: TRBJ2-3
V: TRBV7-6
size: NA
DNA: TGTGCCAGCAGCTCCACTAGCGCGAGCACAGATACGCAGTATTTT
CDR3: CASSSTSASTDTQYF

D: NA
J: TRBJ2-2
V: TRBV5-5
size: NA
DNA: TGTGCCAGCAGCTCGACAGCCCTCACCGGGGAGCTGTTTTTT
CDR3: CASSSTALTGELFF

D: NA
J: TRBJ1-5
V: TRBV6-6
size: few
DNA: TGTGCCAGCACGTTAACCCTGGGGGCGCGCAATCAGCCCCAGCATTTT
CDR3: CASTLTLGARNQPQHF

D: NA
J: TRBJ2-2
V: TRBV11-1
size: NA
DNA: TGTGCCAGCAGCTTGGGACGCATCGGGGAGCTGTTTTTT
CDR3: CASSLGRIGELFF

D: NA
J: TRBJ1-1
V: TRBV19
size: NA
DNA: TGTGCCAGTAGTACGACAGCGAACACTGAAGCTTTCTTT
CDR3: CASSTTANTEAFF

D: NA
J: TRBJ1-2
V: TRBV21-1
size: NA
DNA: TGTGCCAGCAGCAAGCGCGTCTCAGTTTCTAACTATGGCTACACCTTC
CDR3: CASSKRVSVSNYGYTF